This is a list of T cell receptor beta chains from one sample in a study of cytomegalovirus exposure and HLA in healthy donors. Measured with immunoSEQ multiplex PCR; TCRdb has only the in-frame clones, and not every one. The repertoire holds about 140,000 clones, with about 80% as singletons. The sequenced sample consisted of PBMCs. Receptors originate from a man aged 35-49 years in good health and CMV-seropositive. CDR3s include the opening cysteine and the closing phenylalanine or tryptophan. Fields, in order: V gene, J gene, D gene, clone size, CDR3 DNA, CDR3 protein. The D gene is left open where the match is weak. Clone size is not always given. Where it is, it says once, few, many or a class for expanded clones.

TRBV21-1	TRBJ2-2	NA	NA	TGTGCCAGCAGCAAAGAGCCTGGACAGGGCGGCACCGGGGAGCTGTTTTTT	CASSKEPGQGGTGELFF
TRBV10-3	TRBJ2-2	NA	NA	TGTGCCATCAATGAGCCAGGGGAGCTGTTTTTT	CAINEPGELFF
TRBV4-1	TRBJ1-2	NA	NA	TGCGCCAGCAGCCCAGCACAGGTCAACTATGGCTACACCTTC	CASSPAQVNYGYTF
TRBV15	TRBJ1-5	NA	NA	TGTGCCACCAGCAGAGTCCGCCAGTATAGCAATCAGCCCCAGCATTTT	CATSRVRQYSNQPQHF
TRBV6-5	TRBJ1-3	NA	NA	TGTGCCAGCAGTTATGACAGTTACTCTGGAAACACCATATATTTT	CASSYDSYSGNTIYF
TRBV27	TRBJ2-1	NA	NA	TGTGCCAGCAGCCCAGAGAGCTGGAGGTACAATGAGCAGTTCTTC	CASSPESWRYNEQFF
TRBV7-3	TRBJ1-1	NA	NA	TGTGCCAGCAGCCAATCGGGAGCGAACACTGAAGCTTTCTTT	CASSQSGANTEAFF
TRBV6-5	TRBJ1-5	TRBD1	NA	TGTGCCAGCAGTCCCCTTACAGGGGGCAATCAGCCCCAGCATTTT	CASSPLTGGNQPQHF
TRBV28	TRBJ1-2	NA	NA	TGTGCCAGCAGTTTAAACGTTTTGATTGGGGGACTCTATGGCTACACCTTC	CASSLNVLIGGLYGYTF
TRBV10-3	TRBJ1-3	TRBD1	NA	TGTGCCATCAGCCGACAGGGGTTACTTCGCTCTGGAAACACCATATATTTT	CAISRQGLLRSGNTIYF
TRBV18	TRBJ1-5	NA	NA	TGTGCCAGCTCATCCCGGGAGTATAGCAATCAGCCCCAGCATTTT	CASSSREYSNQPQHF
TRBV27	TRBJ2-7	TRBD1	NA	TGTGCCAGCAGTTCCCTCAGGGGGAAGTCCTACGAGCAGTACTTC	CASSSLRGKSYEQYF
TRBV4-3	TRBJ1-5	NA	NA	TGCGCCAGCAGCCAATACGCAGGGGTTGGAAATCAGCCCCAGCATTTT	CASSQYAGVGNQPQHF
TRBV12-5	TRBJ1-1	NA	once	TGTGCTAGTGGTTTGGAAGAGGGCACTGAAGCTTTCTTT	CASGLEEGTEAFF
TRBV10-3	TRBJ1-1	TRBD1	NA	TGTGCCATCAGTGAAAGGGGGCGCGACACTGAAGCTTTCTTT	CAISERGRDTEAFF
TRBV2	TRBJ2-1	NA	NA	TGTGCCAGCAAAGGTAGCGCGGGTATGAATGAGCAGTTCTTC	CASKGSAGMNEQFF
TRBV29-1	TRBJ2-1	NA	once	TGCAGCGTTGACAGGGGCAACCCCAATGAGCAGTTCTTC	CSVDRGNPNEQFF
TRBV27	TRBJ1-6	TRBD1	NA	TGTGCCAGCAGTTCGGGACAGGGAGATGGTAATTCACCCCTCCACTTT	CASSSGQGDGNSPLHF
TRBV6-5	TRBJ1-6	TRBD1	NA	TGTGCCAGCAGTTACTCAGGCGGGACAGGGGATTCACCCCTCCACTTT	CASSYSGGTGDSPLHF
TRBV9	TRBJ1-2	NA	few	TGTGCCAGCAGCGTAGACCCAGACGTGATGGAGGGCGGATATGGCTACACCTTC	CASSVDPDVMEGGYGYTF
TRBV19	TRBJ1-5	NA	NA	TGTGCCAGTAGTAAGCTCGGCAGGGGAACGAATCAGCCCCAGCATTTT	CASSKLGRGTNQPQHF
TRBV7-9	TRBJ2-7	NA	NA	TGTGCCAGCAGCCCCCGGACAGACTCCTACGAGCAGTACTTC	CASSPRTDSYEQYF
TRBV5-1	TRBJ1-2	NA	NA	TGCGCCAGCAGCGTCGCGACAGCCTATGGCTACACCTTC	CASSVATAYGYTF
TRBV2	TRBJ1-5	NA	NA	TGTGCCAGCAAAAGGGGGGGGGAGCCCCAGCATTTT	CASKRGGEPQHF
TRBV9	TRBJ2-5	NA	NA	TGTGCCAGCAGCGTAGGGTTCGGCGGTAGTACCGAGACCCAGTACTTC	CASSVGFGGSTETQYF
TRBV11-2	TRBJ2-5	NA	NA	TGTGCCAGCAGCTTAGTTGGAGCCACAGGAGAGACCCAGTACTTC	CASSLVGATGETQYF
TRBV18	TRBJ1-1	NA	few	TGTGCCAGCTCACCTAGGGGGAGAGCGAACACTGAAGCTTTCTTT	CASSPRGRANTEAFF
TRBV7-9	TRBJ2-1	TRBD1	NA	TGTGCCAGCACCCGGTGGACAGGGTCTGAGGATATACGAAACAATGAGCAGTTCTTC	CASTRWTGSEDIRNNEQFF
TRBV19	TRBJ2-7	NA	NA	TGTGCCAGTAGTATCTGGGGAGAAGCCTCCTACGAGCAGTACTTC	CASSIWGEASYEQYF
TRBV2	TRBJ2-4	NA	NA	TGTGCCAGCAGTGACCTTAGTACCATTCAGTACTTC	CASSDLSTIQYF
TRBV29-1	TRBJ2-1	NA	once	TGCAGCGTTGAAGGTAGTAATGAGCAGTTCTTC	CSVEGSNEQFF
TRBV5-4	TRBJ2-2	NA	NA	TGTGCCAGCAAAACAGGCACCGGGGAGCTGTTTTTT	CASKTGTGELFF
TRBV30	TRBJ2-2	NA	once	TGTGCCTGGGGGGGCGCCGGGGAGCTGTTTTTT	CAWGGAGELFF
TRBV7-9	TRBJ1-5	TRBD1	NA	TGTTCCAGCAGCCCGGGACAGGGGTCGGAGCCCCAGCATTTT	CSSSPGQGSEPQHF
TRBV5-1	TRBJ2-7	TRBD2	NA	TGCGCCAGCAGCTTGAACTTGGGGTGGACTAGCATCTACGAGCAGTACTTC	CASSLNLGWTSIYEQYF
TRBV7-7	TRBJ1-1	TRBD1	NA	TGTGCTAGCAGCCACGGGACAGAGACTGAAGCTTTCTTT	CASSHGTETEAFF
TRBV25-1	TRBJ2-7	NA	NA	TGTGCCGTCGAGTCGGCAGACACCTACGAGCAGTACTTC	CAVESADTYEQYF
TRBV7-9	TRBJ2-2	NA	NA	TGTGCCAGCAGCTTGGCAAAAAACACCGGGGAGCTGTTTTTT	CASSLAKNTGELFF
TRBV30	TRBJ1-2	NA	NA	TGTGCCTGGCCCAAGAGCGGGGAAGGCTACACCTTC	CAWPKSGEGYTF
TRBV7-2	TRBJ1-4	TRBD1	NA	TGTGCCAGCAGCTTAGGGGACAGGGACATAAAACTGTTTTTT	CASSLGDRDIKLFF
TRBV27	TRBJ2-4	TRBD1	few	TGTGCCAGCAGTTCCTCGGGACAGGCGGGGGCCAAAAACATTCAGTACTTC	CASSSSGQAGAKNIQYF
TRBV6-4	TRBJ2-3	NA	NA	TGTGCCAGCAGCTCGGGGGTTTTCAGCACAGATACGCAGTATTTT	CASSSGVFSTDTQYF
TRBV7-9	TRBJ1-2	TRBD1	NA	TGTGCCAGCAGGGGAGACAGGGCGGGCTATGGCTACACCTTC	CASRGDRAGYGYTF
TRBV5-5	TRBJ2-5	TRBD1	NA	TGTGCCAGCAGCTTGGAGGGGACAGGGTCGGAGACCCAGTACTTC	CASSLEGTGSETQYF